Presented here are 8 T cell receptor beta chains from one specimen sequenced in a study of T cells after yellow fever vaccination. TCRdb independently ran MiXCR on the 5' RACE reads; one entry per CDR3 protein. The sample holds about 170,000 distinct CDR3 sequences, approximately 9.9% seen once. Source: CD8+ T cells sorted from PBMCs, taken 15 days after the yellow fever booster vaccination. These TCRs come from a man aged 18-30 years who received the YFV17D yellow fever vaccine.

This chain uses TRBV5-5 with TRBJ2-7; D uncertain. Germline CDR1 is SGHKS and CDR2 is YYEKEE (reference sequence). The CDR3 is 14 residues long. V dropped 2 bases and J dropped 0 bases, with 9 bases sitting between them. In DNA, the CDR3 is TGTGCCAGCAGCTTCGGCGGAACCTCCTACGAGCAGTACTTC. Translated, it gives CASSFGGTSYEQYF.

This rearrangement joins TRBV20-1 to TRBJ1-5; D is unclear. CDR3 length: 15 residues. CDR1 and CDR2 from the germline V gene are DFQATT and SNEGSKA (reference sequence). Trimming pared 3 bases from V and 6 bases from J, leaving 18 bases between. The CDR3 region is CSASHYRGLGQPQHF. The DNA of the CDR3 is TGCAGTGCTAGCCATTACCGAGGGTTGGGTCAGCCCCAGCATTTT.

This clonotype was found a few times. The CDR3 nucleotides read TGTGCCAGCAGCTTAGTGGCCTATGGCTACACCTTC. Protein sequence: CASSLVAYGYTF. The V gene is TRBV7-2, the J gene TRBJ1-2; D not resolved. The CDR3 runs to 12 residues. V shed 1 base and J shed 4 bases, with 4 bases lying between them. CDR1 and CDR2 from the germline V gene are SGHTA and FQGNSA.

Comments on this clonotype: Just one base apart from a much larger clone, this may be a read error. The chain links TRBV5-6 to TRBJ2-7, with D hard to call. The V gene's germline CDR1 is SGHDT and CDR2 YYEEEE. The CDR3 runs to 13 residues. Trimming took off 5 bases at V and 1 base at J, with 10 bases between the two ends. CDR3 residues: CASSGYPSYEQYF. CDR3 coding DNA: TGTGCCAGCAGTGGGTACCCTTCCTACGAGCAGTACTTC.

This clonotype was found a few times. The chain employs TRBV7-9 and TRBJ2-7; D could derive from TRBD1 or TRBD2 (5 bases each). The CDR3 length is 13 residues. V was cut by 5 bases and J by 1 base, with 9 bases left in between. The germline V gene has CDR1 SEHNR and CDR2 FQNEAQ (reference sequence). CDR3 sequence (DNA): TGTGCCAGCAGCACCGGGGCGTCCTACGAGCAGTACTTC. Its translation: CASSTGASYEQYF.

The chain carries TRBV6-5 and TRBJ1-5; perhaps TRBD1 as D (5 bases). Trimming removed 4 bases from V and 6 bases from J, with 13 bases in between. Germline loops: CDR1 MNHEY, CDR2 SVGAGI. The CDR3 has 14 amino acids. The CDR3 sequence: CASSSFGASQPQHF. The DNA for the CDR3 is TGTGCCAGCAGTTCGTTCGGGGCGTCTCAGCCCCAGCATTTT.

The sample holds a few counts of this clonotype. The chain employs TRBV12-3 or TRBV12-4 and TRBJ1-4, with TRBD1 identical over 7 bases. CDR3 size: 14 residues. Trimming took 5 bases from V and 7 from J; bases not matched to a gene: 7. CDR3 region: CASSAPGTAEKLFF. In DNA, the CDR3 is TGTGCCAGCAGTGCGCCCGGGACAGCTGAAAAACTGTTTTTT.

This clonotype has only a few counts. V usage is TRBV27 and J usage is TRBJ1-1; D remains ambiguous. The germline V and J ends were trimmed by 0 bases and 7 bases, with 12 bases remaining between them. The germline V gene encodes CDR1 MNHEY and CDR2 SMNVEV (reference sequence). There are 14 residues in the CDR3. CDR3 sequence: CASSLSARNREAFF. The CDR3 bases are TGTGCCAGCAGTTTATCGGCCCGGAACCGTGAAGCTTTCTTT.